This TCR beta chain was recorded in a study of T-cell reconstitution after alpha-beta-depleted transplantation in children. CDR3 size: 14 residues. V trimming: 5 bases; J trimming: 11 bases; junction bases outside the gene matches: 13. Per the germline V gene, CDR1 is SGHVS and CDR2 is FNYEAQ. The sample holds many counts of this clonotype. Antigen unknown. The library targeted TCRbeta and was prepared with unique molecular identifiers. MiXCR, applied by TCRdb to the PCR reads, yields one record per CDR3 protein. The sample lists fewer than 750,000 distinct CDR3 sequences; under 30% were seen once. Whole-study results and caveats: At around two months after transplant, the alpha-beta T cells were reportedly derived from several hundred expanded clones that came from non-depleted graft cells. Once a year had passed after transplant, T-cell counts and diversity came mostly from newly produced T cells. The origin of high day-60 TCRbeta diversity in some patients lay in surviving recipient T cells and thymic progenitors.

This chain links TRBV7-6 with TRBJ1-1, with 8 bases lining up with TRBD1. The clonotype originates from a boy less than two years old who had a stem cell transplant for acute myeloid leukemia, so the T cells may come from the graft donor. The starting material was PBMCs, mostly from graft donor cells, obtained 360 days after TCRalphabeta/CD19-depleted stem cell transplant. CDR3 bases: TGTGCCAGCAGCAAAAGGACAGGGCCCCATGGGGCTTTCTTT. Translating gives CASSKRTGPHGAFF.